Shown below are 23 T cell receptor beta chains from a single sample sequenced in a study of beta chain features in type 1 diabetes. The isolated RNA, all of it, was reverse transcribed, so expressed TCRB transcripts were what got sequenced. The method was immunoSEQ multiplex PCR; TCRdb's version includes in-frame clones alone and lacks a portion of them. The data contain roughly 150,000 clones, 8.5% to 14% of them singletons. The sequencing sample was made of central memory CD4+ T cells from blood. Every receptor here comes from a man between 18 and 35 years old in good health.

V gene TRBV11-3 combines with J gene TRBJ2-7, with D perhaps being TRBD1 or TRBD2 (5 bases each). The germline V and J ends were trimmed by 10 bases and 5 bases, with 21 bases remaining between them. The CDR3 totals 14 residues. Germline loops: CDR1 SGHNT, CDR2 YENEEA. CDR3 amino acids: CATGERGVIHEQYF. The CDR3 nucleotides read TGTGCCACCGGCGAGAGAGGGGTCATCCACGAGCAGTACTTC.

This clone turned up a few times. This sequence joins TRBV2 and TRBJ1-2, with D possibly TRBD1 on 5 matching bases. Trimming stripped 3 bases from V and 7 bases from J, with 15 bases between. Germline CDR1 and CDR2: SNHLY and FYNNEI. The CDR3 runs 14 residues. CDR3 bases: TGTGCCAGCAGTGAGACCGGGAACAGGTCTGGCTACACCTTC. Encoded protein: CASSETGNRSGYTF. Variable domain in full (rest from reference TRBV2 and TRBJ1-2): EPEVTQTPSHQVTQMGQEVILRCVPISNHLYFYWYRQILGQKVEFLVSFYNNEISEKSEIFDDQFSVERPDGSNFTLKIRSTKLEDSAMYFCASSETGNRSGYTFGSGTRLTVV.

This chain joins TRBV14 and TRBJ1-2; no firm D call. The ends were cut back, 1 base at V and 5 bases at J, with 11 bases in the middle. The CDR3 sequence is 14 residues long. The germline V gene encodes CDR1 SGHDN and CDR2 FVKESK. Here the CDR3 DNA reads TGTGCCAGCAGCCAAGTTTCCCCAATTTATGGCTACACCTTC. Protein: CASSQVSPIYGYTF. The full variable domain, rest sourced from reference TRBV14 and TRBJ1-2, is EAGVTQFPSHSVIEKGQTVTLRCDPISGHDNLYWYRRVMGKEIKFLLHFVKESKQDESGMPNNRFLAERTGGTYSTLKVQPAELEDSGVYFCASSQVSPIYGYTFGSGTRLTVV.

J is TRBJ2-5 and V is TRBV9; the match to TRBD2 covers 9 bases. The junction had 11 bases not matched to a gene; V was cut back by 4 bases and J by 1 base. This CDR3 spans 17 amino acids. CDR1 and CDR2 from the germline V gene are SGDLS and YYNGEE. The CDR3 DNA is TGTGCCAGCAGCCCCACCTGGAGCGGGAGGACCCAAGAGACCCAGTACTTC. Translating gives CASSPTWSGRTQETQYF.

This clone was seen a handful of times. This chain links TRBV4-2 with TRBJ2-3; 10 positions agree with TRBD2. The V and J ends lost 2 bases and 4 bases, in that order; junction bases with no gene match: 6. CDR1 LGHNA and CDR2 YNFKEQ come from the germline V gene. CDR3 length: 16 amino acids. The CDR3, as DNA: TGTGCCAGCAGCCAACCTGGGACTAGCGACGCAGATACGCAGTATTTT. It yields the protein CASSQPGTSDADTQYF.

This clone was counted only a few times. The CDR3 spells CASSYQGRLNQPQHF. The CDR3 DNA reads as TGTGCCAGCAGTTACCAGGGCCGGCTCAATCAGCCCCAGCATTTT. The chain combines TRBV6-6 with TRBJ1-5, with a weak D call TRBD1 (5 bases). The germline V and J ends were trimmed by 2 bases and 3 bases, with 11 bases remaining between them. Germline V gene sequence: CDR1 MNHNY, CDR2 SVGAGI (reference sequence). The CDR3 is 15 residues long.

This clone was found many times. Other DNA sequences from this sample encode an identical CDR3 as well. The chain carries TRBV18 and TRBJ1-2; possibly TRBD1 for D (6 bases). This CDR3 has 13 amino acids. Germline V gene data show CDR1 as KGHSH and CDR2 as LQKENI. V gave up 2 bases and J gave up 8 bases, with 12 bases separating them. The CDR3 DNA sequence: TGTGCCAGCTCACCATCGGACAGTAGGGGCTACACCTTC. This translates into CASSPSDSRGYTF. The whole variable domain, filled in from reference TRBV18 and TRBJ1-2, reads NAGVMQNPRHLVRRRGQEARLRCSPMKGHSHVYWYRQLPEEGLKFMVYLQKENIIDESGMPKERFSAEFPKEGPSILRIQQVVRGDSAAYFCASSPSDSRGYTFGSGTRLTVV.

V and J are TRBV28 and TRBJ1-2; D is unclear. V gave up 1 base and J gave up 4 bases, with 13 bases separating them. This CDR3 is built from 15 residues. Germline lookup yields CDR1 MDHEN and CDR2 SYDVKM. The CDR3 sequence is CASSLSAVLIYGYTF. In DNA, the CDR3 is TGTGCCAGCAGTTTATCGGCGGTATTGATCTATGGCTACACCTTC.

The V call is TRBV25-1, the J call TRBJ2-7, with D possibly matching TRBD2 (7 bases). The V end lost 1 base, the J end lost 4 bases, and 14 bases lay between the germline ends. CDR1 MGHDK and CDR2 SYGVNS come from the germline V gene. The CDR3 spans 15 residues. Here the CDR3 DNA reads TGTGCCAGCAGTGAATTCGTCGCGGGGGCATACGAGCAGTACTTC. Amino acid sequence: CASSEFVAGAYEQYF.

Of note for this clone: The same CDR3 can be traced to other DNA sequences in this sample. The V call is TRBV29-1, the J call TRBJ2-7, with D possibly TRBD2 on 6 matching bases. Trimming cost V 4 bases and J 3 bases, with 34 bases left between them. CDR3 length: 20 amino acids. Germline values: CDR1 SQVTM, CDR2 ANQGSEA. The CDR3 DNA reads as TGCAGCGTTGTGGATGAAGGAAGGAAGAAGGGACTTGGCAGAAACTACGAGCAGTACTTC. Protein product: CSVVDEGRKKGLGRNYEQYF.

CDR3 DNA: TGTGCCAGCAGCTTAGAAAGGAGGGCCAGGATTGAGACCCAGTACTTC. Protein: CASSLERRARIETQYF. V and J are TRBV7-2 and TRBJ2-5, with a tentative D call TRBD2 (6 bases). Germline V gene sequence: CDR1 SGHTA, CDR2 FQGNSA. The CDR3 has 16 amino acids. The V end was cut by 1 base, the J end by 5 bases, with 17 bases between.

Note on this clone: A far larger clone lies a single base away; this is likely a read error. Other nucleotide sequences in the sample specify the same CDR3. The chain joins TRBV7-2 to TRBJ1-4; 7 bases agree with TRBD1. Unmatched junction bases numbered 2, after V lost 2 bases and J lost 5 bases. The CDR3 totals 14 residues. The germline V gene has CDR1 SGHTA and CDR2 FQGNSA. The CDR3 nucleotides read TGTGCCAGCAGCTTACGACAGGGAAATGAAAAACTGTTTTTT. Translated, it gives CASSLRQGNEKLFF. The complete variable domain, with remaining parts taken from reference TRBV7-2 and TRBJ1-4, reads GAGVSQSPSNKVTEKGKDVELRCDPISGHTALYWYRQSLGQGLEFLIYFQGNSAPDKSGLPSDRFSAERTGGSVSTLTIQRTQQEDSAVYLCASSLRQGNEKLFFGSGTQLSVL.

The sample holds many counts of this clone. V usage is TRBV30 and J usage is TRBJ1-4; D is uncertain. CDR3 length: 10 amino acids. V lost 6 bases and J lost 7, with 6 bases in between. Germline V gives CDR1 GTSNPN, CDR2 SVGIG (reference sequence). CDR3 protein: CACGSEKLFF. CDR3 DNA sequence: TGTGCCTGCGGCAGTGAAAAACTGTTTTTT.

The chain employs TRBV4-3 and TRBJ2-1, with D perhaps TRBD1 (6 bases). There are 15 residues in the CDR3. Germline assignment: CDR1 LGHNA and CDR2 YSLEER. V gave up 0 bases and J gave up 9 bases, with 15 bases separating them. The CDR3 protein is CASSQEPDRSTEQFF. In DNA, the CDR3 is TGCGCCAGCAGCCAAGAGCCGGACAGATCTACTGAGCAGTTCTTC.

J is TRBJ1-1 and V is TRBV6-5; a weak D match, TRBD1 (5 bases). CDR1 and CDR2 from the germline V gene are MNHEY and SVGAGI. Deletions cut 6 bases from V and 1 base from J, with 9 bases between. This CDR3 spans 13 amino acids. CDR3 protein: CASSRQPNTEAFF. The CDR3 DNA sequence: TGTGCCAGCAGCAGACAGCCGAACACTGAAGCTTTCTTT.

The chain combines TRBV4-2 with TRBJ1-2; D is undetermined. Germline CDR1 is LGHNA and CDR2 is YNFKEQ. The CDR3 loop spans 15 amino acids. Trimming took 0 bases from V and 8 from J, leaving 16 bases between them. The CDR3 DNA reads TGTGCCAGCAGCCAAGATCCGGCGTCGGGCGGAGGCTACACCTTC. This sequence encodes CASSQDPASGGGYTF.

This clone was counted a few times. This rearrangement joins TRBV9 to TRBJ2-3; 7 bases fit TRBD2. CDR1 SGDLS and CDR2 YYNGEE come from the germline V gene. Trimming cost V 3 bases and J 0 bases; bases outside gene matches: 4. The length of the CDR3 is 15 residues. The CDR3 nucleotides are TGTGCCAGCAGCGCAGATAGCGGGAGCACAGATACGCAGTATTTT. Amino acids: CASSADSGSTDTQYF.

The chain couples TRBV27 to TRBJ2-1; 9 bases line up with TRBD1. Germline trimming cut 0 bases from V and 0 bases from J; bases unmatched to any gene: 3. CDR1 MNHEY and CDR2 SMNVEV come from the germline V gene (reference sequence). CDR3 length equals 17 residues. The CDR3 sequence is CASSLSPGQGSYNEQFF. The CDR3 coding sequence is TGTGCCAGCAGTTTATCCCCGGGACAGGGCTCCTACAATGAGCAGTTCTTC.

This clone was recorded a few times. The chain combines TRBV7-9 with TRBJ2-5; weak D call: TRBD1 (6 bases). Per the germline V gene, CDR1 is SEHNR and CDR2 is FQNEAQ (reference sequence). V gave up 6 bases and J gave up 1 base, with 18 bases separating them. The length of the CDR3 is 16 residues. The CDR3 here is CASSTPSTGPQETQYF. The CDR3 nucleotides read TGTGCCAGCAGTACCCCGTCGACAGGCCCCCAAGAGACCCAGTACTTC.

This clone occurred a few times. J is TRBJ2-2 and V is TRBV7-2; possible D gene TRBD2, 6 bases. The CDR3 extends over 14 amino acids. V lost 8 bases and J 2 bases, leaving 12 bases between the germline ends. Per germline, CDR1 SGHTA and CDR2 FQGNSA. The CDR3 nucleotides are TGTGCCAGCTCCCCGACTAGTAACACCGGGGAGCTGTTTTTT. Translation: CASSPTSNTGELFF.

This clone showed up many times. The chain uses TRBV9 and TRBJ1-2; 7 bases agree with TRBD1. There are 15 residues in the CDR3. Trimming at V came to 4 bases and at J to 4 bases, leaving 10 bases not matched to a gene. Germline CDR1 SGDLS, CDR2 YYNGEE. CDR3 DNA: TGTGCCAGCAGCCGACAGACAGGGAGCCCCTATGGCTACACCTTC. Its translation: CASSRQTGSPYGYTF.

About this clone itself: Additional DNA sequences in this sample encode the identical CDR3. The chain combines TRBV28 with TRBJ1-2, with unresolved D. Trimming removed 5 bases at V and 0 bases at J, with 4 bases between. Germline V gene sequence: CDR1 MDHEN, CDR2 SYDVKM. This CDR3 has 12 residues. The CDR3 sequence is CASSPSNYGYTF. CDR3 bases: TGTGCCAGCAGTCCATCTAACTATGGCTACACCTTC.

The chain recombines TRBV5-1 with TRBJ1-4, with TRBD1 matching 7 bases. V shed 4 bases, J shed 12 bases, and the junction held 9 bases outside the gene matches. This CDR3 region has 13 residues. The germline V gene has CDR1 SGHRS and CDR2 YFSETQ. CDR3 loop: CASSDGTATELFF. In DNA, the CDR3 is TGCGCCAGCAGCGACGGGACAGCCACGGAACTGTTTTTT.